The 6 T cell receptor beta chains below come from one sample, sequenced in a study of Graves' ophthalmopathy and Graves' hyperthyroidism (dated by TCRdb to the late 2010s). The sequencing machine was an Illumina HiSeq 2000. TCR beta CDR3 regions were amplified from RNA transcripts for repertoire sequencing. A first-round RT-PCR used HTBI primers with the Qiagen OneStep RT-PCR kit, followed by a second-round multiplex PCR, size selection and purification. TCRdb passed the public sequencing reads through fastp at Q25 and MiXCR, retaining productive beta sequences. Duplicate CDR3 protein sequences are folded into a single record with the most common DNA and genes. The sample data list 680,000 or so distinct CDR3 sequences, and around a fifth of these were observed just once. More than 5.5% of the sample belongs to the ten largest clones. Sequencing used peripheral blood. These receptors were collected from a young woman with stable Graves' hyperthyroidism. Some clones in this sample may be carry-over from other donors' samples. Donor details come from another sample of the same person, matched by shared clones.

V and J are TRBV24-1 and TRBJ1-1, with a weak D call TRBD1 (5 bases). With 9 bases removed from V and 2 bases from J, the gap between germline ends came to 15 bases. CDR1 is KGHDR and CDR2 is SFDVKD in the germline V gene. The CDR3 length is 14 residues. CDR3 in amino acids: CATRGGSLNTEAFF. The CDR3 nucleotides are TGTGCCACCCGGGGCGGATCGCTCAACACTGAAGCTTTCTTT.

At least ten counts were recorded for this clonotype. CDR3 coding DNA: TGTGCCAGCAACGGAGGGGGACGGACTGAAGCTTTCTTT. It yields the protein CASNGGGRTEAFF. The V and J genes are TRBV12-3 or TRBV12-4 and TRBJ1-1; perhaps TRBD1 as D (6 bases). CDR3 length: 13 amino acids. Trimming pared 7 bases from V and 5 bases from J, leaving 14 bases between.

Details on this clonotype: This may be a read error, as it is one base from a much larger clone. The conserved phenylalanine or tryptophan is not found at the CDR3 terminus, so this likely reflects a read error. CDR3 DNA sequence: TGTGCCAGCAGTGATTCCATGAGCTCCTACGAGCAGTACCTC. This sequence encodes CASSDSMSSYEQYL. The J gene is TRBJ2-7, the V gene TRBV6-1; D uncertain. V lost 3 bases and J 0 bases, leaving 9 bases between the germline ends. The germline gives CDR1 MNHNS, CDR2 SASEGT. This CDR3 spans 14 amino acids.

The chain recombines TRBV6-1 with TRBJ2-7; tentatively, D is TRBD2 (5 bases). The germline V gene has CDR1 MNHNS and CDR2 SASEGT. The length of the CDR3 is 12 residues. Deletions cut 2 bases from V and 6 bases from J, with 8 bases between. The CDR3 loop reads CASSETRAEQYF. CDR3 nucleotide sequence: TGTGCCAGCAGTGAAACTAGAGCCGAGCAGTACTTC.

This clonotype was seen a few times. This rearrangement joins TRBV6-1 to TRBJ2-5; 14 bases map to TRBD2. Losses at the gene ends were 6 bases for V and 2 bases for J; bases not matched to a gene: 5. Germline V CDR1 and CDR2: MNHNS, SASEGT. CDR3 size: 16 residues. CDR3 sequence (DNA): TGTGCCAGCAGCCAGAGGACTAGCGGGGGGCAAGAGACCCAGTACTTC. This sequence encodes CASSQRTSGGQETQYF.

This clonotype was counted once. The chain is built from TRBV6-5 and TRBJ1-5; no definite D call. V was cut by 0 bases and J by 6 bases, with 9 bases left in between. The CDR3 is made up of 14 amino acids. Germline CDR1 and CDR2: MNHEY and SVGAGI. In DNA form, the CDR3 reads TGTGCCAGCAGTTACTCACGGGTTGGTCAGCCCCAGCATTTT. Protein sequence: CASSYSRVGQPQHF.